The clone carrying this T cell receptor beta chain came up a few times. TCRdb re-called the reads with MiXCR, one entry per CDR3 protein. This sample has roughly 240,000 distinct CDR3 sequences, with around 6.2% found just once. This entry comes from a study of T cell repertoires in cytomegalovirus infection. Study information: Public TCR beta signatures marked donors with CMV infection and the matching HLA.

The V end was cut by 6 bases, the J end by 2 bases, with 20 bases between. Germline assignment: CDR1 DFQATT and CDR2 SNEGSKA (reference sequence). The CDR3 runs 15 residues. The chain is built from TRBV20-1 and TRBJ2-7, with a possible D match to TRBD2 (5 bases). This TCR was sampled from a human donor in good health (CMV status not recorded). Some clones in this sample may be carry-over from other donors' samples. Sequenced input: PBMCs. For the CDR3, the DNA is TGCAGTGCGAGGGTTGGGCCAAAGACCACCTACGAGCAGTACTTC. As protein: CSARVGPKTTYEQYF.